These 17 T cell receptor beta chains originate from one sample sequenced in a study of cytomegalovirus exposure and HLA in healthy donors. This PCR relied on a set of 60 Vbeta primers and 13 Jbeta primers. Sequencing used immunoSEQ multiplex PCR; TCRdb keeps in-frame clones, though not all of them. This sample has around 67,000 clones, with around 75% found just once. The source material was PBMCs. The receptors were sampled from a woman aged 25-40 years in good health and CMV-seropositive.

The chain has TRBV9 and TRBJ1-4; 11 bases align to TRBD1. V was clipped by 4 bases and J by 4 bases; unmatched bases: 9. The length of the CDR3 is 17 residues. Germline values: CDR1 SGDLS, CDR2 YYNGEE. The CDR3 DNA reads TGTGCCAGCAGCTCCCGGGACAGGGGGAACTATAATGAAAAACTGTTTTTT. This gives the protein CASSSRDRGNYNEKLFF.

This clone was seen more than once but under ten times. CDR3 sequence reads: CASRERGLGQPQHF. The CDR3 DNA reads as TGTGCCAGTAGGGAAAGGGGGCTCGGGCAGCCCCAGCATTTT. The chain is built from TRBV19 and TRBJ1-5; 7 bases are shared with TRBD1. Losses at the gene ends were 6 bases for V and 7 bases for J; bases not matched to a gene: 9. Germline CDR1 LNHDA, CDR2 SQIVND (reference sequence). This CDR3 region has 14 residues.

This chain uses TRBV6-5 with TRBJ2-3; 12 bases are a match to TRBD2. The V segment lost 6 bases and the J segment 3 bases; nucleotides outside the gene matches: 4. The CDR3 loop spans 15 amino acids. Germline V lookup: CDR1 MNHEY, CDR2 SVGAGI. Written as DNA, the CDR3 is TGTGCCAGCAGGCGCGGACTAGCGGGAACAGATACGCAGTATTTT. Residues: CASRRGLAGTDTQYF.

The V gene is TRBV6-5, the J gene TRBJ1-2, with D possibly TRBD1 on 5 matching bases. Between the trimmed V and J ends, which lost 6 bases and 8 bases, there was a span of 16 bases. CDR3 length equals 13 residues. The germline V gene has CDR1 MNHEY and CDR2 SVGAGI. CDR3 sequence (DNA): TGTGCCAGCAGCCTTGGCCAGGGCCGGGGCTACACCTTC. Its protein product is CASSLGQGRGYTF.

The chain is built from TRBV14 and TRBJ1-5; D is possibly TRBD1 (6 bases). CDR3 length: 18 residues. Germline V CDR1 and CDR2: SGHDN, FVKESK. V lost 2 bases to trimming and J lost 1 base, with 18 bases between them. The CDR3, as DNA: TGTGCCAGCAGCCAATACACAGGGTCATTGTTAAGCAATCAGCCCCAGCATTTT. It specifies CASSQYTGSLLSNQPQHF.

The gene calls are TRBV6-5 and TRBJ1-2; D may be TRBD1 (6 bases). Germline CDR1 and CDR2: MNHEY and SVGAGI. Trimming pared 1 base from V and 3 bases from J, leaving 15 bases between. There are 16 residues in the CDR3. The CDR3 DNA follows: TGTGCCAGCAGTTACTTGACTGCCGGGGGGCACTATGGCTACACCTTC. Translation: CASSYLTAGGHYGYTF.

The V call is TRBV2, the J call TRBJ2-5; possibly TRBD1 for D (6 bases). The CDR3 consists of 18 residues. Between the trimmed V and J ends, which lost 4 bases and 1 base, there was a span of 22 bases. In germline, CDR1 is SNHLY, CDR2 FYNNEI. In DNA, the CDR3 is TGTGCCAGCAGTGTCGGGGCAGGGGCCAAAGGAAGCCAAGAGACCCAGTACTTC. Translating gives CASSVGAGAKGSQETQYF.

The chain recombines TRBV6-1 with TRBJ2-4, with TRBD2 matching 10 bases. CDR1 MNHNS and CDR2 SASEGT come from the germline V gene. V lost 6 bases, J lost 5 bases, and 1 base stayed unmatched. The CDR3 is 13 residues long. As DNA, the CDR3 is TGTGCCAGCAGGACTAGCGGGCAAAACATTCAGTACTTC. Its protein is CASRTSGQNIQYF.

The DNA of the CDR3 is TGTGCCAGAATCCACTCCGGGATATATCCATCTCCTACAACCTACGAGCAGTACTTC. This codes for CARIHSGIYPSPTTYEQYF. The gene calls are TRBV5-3 and TRBJ2-7, with D possibly TRBD2 on 5 matching bases. TRBV5-3 is known as an ORF, though its function is uncertain. Trimming took off 6 bases at V and 2 bases at J, with 30 bases between the two ends. The CDR3 loop spans 19 amino acids.

The rearrangement uses TRBV5-1 and TRBJ2-7; maybe TRBD1 (5 bases). V gave up 8 bases and J gave up 2 bases, with 17 bases separating them. CDR3 length: 14 amino acids. Germline V gene lookup returns CDR1 SGHRS and CDR2 YFSETQ. CDR3 coding DNA: TGCGCCAGTACCTACCTGTCAGGGCCCTACGAGCAGTACTTC. Amino acids: CASTYLSGPYEQYF.

In this sample, this clone turned up once. The J gene is TRBJ2-7, the V gene TRBV4-3, with D uncertain. The CDR3 spans 13 residues. The ends were cut back, 0 bases at V and 3 bases at J, with 6 bases in the middle. Germline V gene lookup returns CDR1 LGHNA and CDR2 YSLEER. Here the CDR3 reads CASSQDRNYEQYF. For the CDR3, the DNA is TGCGCCAGCAGCCAAGACAGGAACTACGAGCAGTACTTC.

In its sample, this clone ranks as medium-sized. The chain combines TRBV5-1 with TRBJ2-1; D is perhaps TRBD2 (5 bases). The CDR3 extends over 13 amino acids. The V end lost 3 bases, the J end lost 6 bases, and 10 bases lay between the germline ends. In germline, CDR1 is SGHRS, CDR2 YFSETQ. CDR3 sequence: CASSSPLANEQFF. The CDR3 DNA is TGCGCCAGCAGCTCTCCGCTAGCCAATGAGCAGTTCTTC. The entire variable domain, with the rest obtained from reference TRBV5-1 and TRBJ2-1, is as follows: KAGVTQTPRYLIKTRGQQVTLSCSPISGHRSVSWYQQTPGQGLQFLFEYFSETQRNKGNFPGRFSGRQFSNSRSEMNVSTLELGDSALYLCASSSPLANEQFFGPGTRLTVL.

The rearrangement uses TRBV6-5 and TRBJ2-7, with D possibly being TRBD1 (5 bases). Germline V gives CDR1 MNHEY, CDR2 SVGAGI. V was trimmed by 6 bases and J by 2 bases, leaving 17 bases between them. This CDR3 has 15 amino acids. CDR3 nucleotides: TGTGCCAGCAGCAAGGGGTCCGGTCCTGCCTACGAGCAGTACTTC. Translating gives CASSKGSGPAYEQYF.

This clone occurred a few times. V and J are TRBV29-1 and TRBJ2-3, with D perhaps matching TRBD2 (5 bases). The CDR3 spans 14 residues. Germline CDR1 is SQVTM and CDR2 is ANQGSEA. Trimming removed 4 bases from V and 2 bases from J, with 13 bases in between. CDR3 residues: CSVAGKLLTDTQYF. CDR3 in DNA: TGCAGCGTTGCGGGAAAGCTCCTCACAGATACGCAGTATTTT.

The V and J genes are TRBV19 and TRBJ2-6; 8 nucleotides match TRBD1. CDR1 LNHDA and CDR2 SQIVND come from the germline V gene (reference sequence). The V segment lost 5 bases and the J segment 2 bases; nucleotides outside the gene matches: 5. CDR3 size: 16 residues. This CDR3 reads CASSGQGGTGANVLTF. As DNA, the CDR3 is TGTGCCAGTAGTGGACAGGGAGGTACTGGGGCCAACGTCCTGACTTTC.

This clone was observed a few times. The chain links TRBV5-6 to TRBJ1-2, with 12 nucleotides matching TRBD1. CDR1 is SGHDT, CDR2 YYEEEE, per germline. The CDR3 length is 16 residues. The V and J ends lost 4 bases and 8 bases, in that order; junction bases with no gene match: 12. CDR3 loop: CASSPRRDRGRQGYTF. The CDR3 DNA follows: TGTGCCAGCAGCCCCCGTAGGGACAGGGGGCGGCAAGGCTACACCTTC.

This CDR3 reads CACQRGETQYF. For the CDR3, the DNA is TGTGCCTGCCAGAGGGGGGAGACCCAGTACTTC. The J gene is TRBJ2-5, the V gene TRBV27; TRBD1 is a possible D gene (6 bases). V was pared by 11 bases and J by 5 bases, with 12 bases between. The CDR3 totals 11 residues. Germline loops: CDR1 MNHEY, CDR2 SMNVEV (reference sequence).